The 18 T cell receptor beta chains presented below share a single source sample, sequenced in a study of T cells in localized non-small cell lung cancer. Sequencing was performed with immunoSEQ multiplex PCR; in TCRdb, only in-frame clones are kept and a portion is missing. The sample has nearly 35,000 clones; 88% are singletons. Material: peripheral blood, obtained before any cancer treatment. The source is a woman aged 35 to 70 with stage I lung adenocarcinoma.

V and J are TRBV18 and TRBJ2-3, with 8 bases identical to TRBD2. J gave up 3 bases and V 3 bases, and 11 bases lay outside the gene matches. This CDR3 contains 17 residues. Germline V gene sequence: CDR1 KGHSH, CDR2 LQKENI. CDR3 protein: CASSPRLVKRGTDTQYF. The CDR3 nucleotides are TGTGCCAGCTCACCGCGACTGGTCAAGCGGGGGACAGATACGCAGTATTTT.

The chain combines TRBV19 with TRBJ1-2, with unresolved D. V lost 5 bases and J 4 bases, leaving 17 bases between the germline ends. Germline V CDR1 and CDR2: LNHDA, SQIVND (reference sequence). The CDR3 sequence is 15 residues long. The CDR3 here is CASSPRPWTFYGYTF. The CDR3 DNA follows: TGTGCCAGTAGTCCCCGGCCGTGGACGTTCTATGGCTACACCTTC.

V and J are TRBV6-5 and TRBJ2-5; weak D call: TRBD2 (5 bases). The germline V gene has CDR1 MNHEY and CDR2 SVGAGI. The ends were cut back, 6 bases at V and 5 bases at J, with 16 bases in the middle. The CDR3 runs 14 residues. CDR3 DNA: TGTGCCAGCAGCCCCGCGGGCGGAGAGGAGACCCAGTACTTC. It specifies CASSPAGGEETQYF.

V gene TRBV5-1 combines with J gene TRBJ1-1; D is unclear. CDR3 size: 14 residues. Trimming pared 0 bases from V and 1 base from J, leaving 7 bases between. Germline CDR1 and CDR2: SGHRS and YFSETQ. CDR3 loop: CASSLEGRNTEAFF. DNA for the CDR3: TGCGCCAGCAGCTTGGAAGGCAGGAACACTGAAGCTTTCTTT.

The chain carries TRBV7-6 and TRBJ1-1; D is undetermined. V dropped 1 base and J dropped 6 bases, with 9 bases sitting between them. CDR3 length equals 13 residues. Germline V CDR1 and CDR2: SGHVS, FNYEAQ. The CDR3: CASSLGPRAEAFF. The CDR3 nucleotides read TGTGCCAGCAGCTTAGGCCCTCGGGCTGAAGCTTTCTTT.

V is TRBV27 and J is TRBJ2-3, with TRBD2 as a possible D gene (6 bases). V was clipped by 7 bases and J by 2 bases, with 13 bases between them. The CDR3 is 14 amino acids. Germline V gene data show CDR1 as MNHEY and CDR2 as SMNVEV (reference sequence). CDR3 residues: CASTRAGLTDTQYF. CDR3 nucleotide sequence: TGTGCCAGCACCAGAGCGGGCCTCACAGATACGCAGTATTTT.

This clone was found a few times. The V gene is TRBV19, the J gene TRBJ2-4, with a possible D match to TRBD1 (6 bases). Germline V gives CDR1 LNHDA, CDR2 SQIVND (reference sequence). The CDR3 covers 15 residues. The V end was cut by 3 bases, the J end by 2 bases, with 11 bases between. CDR3 residues: CASSIYGQTKNIQYF. The DNA for the CDR3 is TGTGCCAGTAGTATTTACGGACAGACCAAAAACATTCAGTACTTC. The full variable domain, in which reference TRBV19 and TRBJ2-4 provide the parts outside the CDR3, is DGGITQSPKYLFRKEGQNVTLSCEQNLNHDAMYWYRQDPGQGLRLIYYSQIVNDFQKGDIAEGYSVSREKKESFPLTVTSAQKNPTAFYLCASSIYGQTKNIQYFGAGTRLSVL.

V gene TRBV6-6 combines with J gene TRBJ2-7; D is undetermined. CDR1 and CDR2 (germline): MNHNY, SVGAGI (reference sequence). V was clipped by 7 bases and J by 3 bases, with 7 bases between them. This CDR3 spans 11 amino acids. CDR3: CASNAGYEQYF. The CDR3 DNA reads TGTGCCAGCAATGCTGGCTACGAGCAGTACTTC.

V and J are TRBV14 and TRBJ2-7, with 13 bases lining up with TRBD2. Germline CDR1 reads SGHDN; CDR2 reads FVKESK. The CDR3 loop spans 16 amino acids. Unmatched junction bases numbered 5, after V lost 4 bases and J lost 2 bases. The CDR3 loop is CASSLGLAGVPYEQYF. As DNA, the CDR3 is TGTGCCAGCAGCCTCGGACTAGCGGGGGTCCCCTACGAGCAGTACTTC.

This clone turned up a few times. The J gene is TRBJ2-2, the V gene TRBV11-2; D remains ambiguous. The CDR3 consists of 14 residues. Germline assignment: CDR1 SGHAT and CDR2 FQNNGV. V was pared by 3 bases and J by 1 base, with 6 bases between. CDR3 in DNA: TGTGCCAGCAGCTTTAAGAGGAACACCGGGGAGCTGTTTTTT. This codes for CASSFKRNTGELFF.

The DNA for the CDR3 is TGTGCCAGCAGCTTAGAGGGGTTCTCCTACGAGCAGTACTTC. Translating it yields CASSLEGFSYEQYF. The chain uses TRBV11-3 and TRBJ2-7; D is unclear. Germline values: CDR1 SGHNT, CDR2 YENEEA. This CDR3 has 14 amino acids. V lost 0 bases, J lost 0 bases, and 6 bases lay in between.

V gene TRBV19 combines with J gene TRBJ2-3, with D maybe TRBD2 (5 bases). The germline V gene has CDR1 LNHDA and CDR2 SQIVND (reference sequence). Trimming left V 5 bases short and J 1 base short, with 13 bases between. This CDR3 is 15 amino acids long. CDR3 in amino acids: CASSRLKDGTDTQYF. DNA for the CDR3: TGTGCCAGTAGTCGACTAAAAGATGGCACAGATACGCAGTATTTT.

This clone was seen more than once but under ten times. The V gene is TRBV11-3, the J gene TRBJ1-2; TRBD1 might be the D (5 bases). The CDR3 runs to 14 residues. Trimming left V 4 bases short and J 2 bases short, with 11 bases between. The germline gives CDR1 SGHNT, CDR2 YENEEA. The chain's CDR3 is CASSSHGGNYGYTF. The CDR3 bases are TGTGCCAGCAGCTCCCACGGGGGGAACTATGGCTACACCTTC. The variable domain in full, completed from reference TRBV11-3 and TRBJ1-2, reads EAGVVQSPRYKIIEKKQPVAFWCNPISGHNTLYWYLQNLGQGPELLIRYENEEAVDDSQLPKDRFSAERLKGVDSTLKIQPAELGDSAVYLCASSSHGGNYGYTFGSGTRLTVV.

The chain recombines TRBV11-3 with TRBJ1-5; a possible D gene is TRBD1 (6 bases). V gave up 3 bases and J gave up 5 bases, with 8 bases separating them. Germline loops: CDR1 SGHNT, CDR2 YENEEA. CDR3 length: 13 amino acids. The CDR3 bases are TGTGCCAGCAGCTTTGAGGGGGATCAGCCCCAGCATTTT. Amino acid sequence: CASSFEGDQPQHF.

V is TRBV28 and J is TRBJ2-1; 11 bases map to TRBD2. Germline V gene lookup returns CDR1 MDHEN and CDR2 SYDVKM. The CDR3 loop spans 19 amino acids. V gave up 7 bases and J gave up 0 bases; unmatched junction bases: 14. In DNA, the CDR3 is TGTGCCAGCACCCCGGGGTTAGCGGGGGGGAAGGGCTCCTACAATGAGCAGTTCTTC. Amino acids: CASTPGLAGGKGSYNEQFF.

This clone was counted only a few times. The rearrangement joins TRBV6-4 to TRBJ2-7, with 9 bases fitting TRBD1. Germline CDR1 MRHNA, CDR2 SNTAGT. With 4 bases clipped from V and 0 bases from J, the junction kept 13 bases outside the gene matches. The CDR3 runs 18 residues. CDR3 sequence: CASSGARDREPLSYEQYF. The CDR3 region has the DNA TGTGCCAGCAGTGGGGCCCGGGACAGGGAACCTCTCTCCTACGAGCAGTACTTC.

This clone was recorded a few times. The germline gene is not matched at one end of the junction; a read error may be the cause. This chain connects TRBV11-2 to TRBJ2-7; D tentatively fits TRBD1 or TRBD2 (6 bases each). The germline gives CDR1 SGHAT, CDR2 FQNNGV. This CDR3 has 11 residues. The CDR3 sequence: CASSDWRDIHF. In DNA, the CDR3 is TGTGCCAGCAGCGACTGGCGGGACATACACTTC.

The chain recombines TRBV6-5 with TRBJ2-3, with D uncertain. Germline CDR1 reads MNHEY; CDR2 reads SVGAGI. Trimming removed 2 bases from V and 1 base from J, with 7 bases in between. The CDR3 extends over 14 amino acids. The CDR3 DNA reads TGTGCCAGCAGTTACATTCGGGGCACAGATACGCAGTATTTT. This sequence encodes CASSYIRGTDTQYF.